The 14 T cell receptor beta chains reported below all come from one sample, sequenced in a study of Graves' ophthalmopathy and Graves' hyperthyroidism. The authors amplified TCR beta CDR3 regions from RNA transcripts. First-round RT-PCR used HTBI primers; second-round multiplex PCR followed. TCRdb fed the multiplex PCR reads into MiXCR, producing one record per CDR3 protein. Found here are a few hundred thousand distinct CDR3 sequences, less than 20% of them singletons; the top ten hold 7%. Sample: peripheral blood. The origin of the receptors is a woman aged 18-35 years with stable Graves' hyperthyroidism.

Only a few counts were recorded for this clonotype. This may be a read error: a much more frequent sequence differs by one nucleotide. The gene calls are TRBV20-1 and TRBJ2-5; 8 nucleotides align to TRBD1. The V gene's germline CDR1 is DFQATT and CDR2 SNEGSKA (reference sequence). V trimming: 6 bases; J trimming: 5 bases; junction bases outside the gene matches: 11. CDR3 length: 14 residues. The CDR3 region is CSAILSRQGETQYF. The CDR3 nucleotides are TGCAGTGCAATCCTATCCCGACAGGGGGAGACCCAGTACTTC.

In its sample, this clonotype was seen many times. The chain is built from TRBV6-1 and TRBJ1-1; TRBD1 matches at 9 bases. Germline CDR1 reads MNHNS; CDR2 reads SASEGT. J lost 5 bases, V lost 7 bases, and 8 bases had no gene match. The CDR3 has 14 amino acids. The DNA for the CDR3 is TGTGCCAGCAACAGGGGGCGAATGGGAACTGAAGCTTTCTTT. Translation gives CASNRGRMGTEAFF.

This sequence joins TRBV19 and TRBJ2-4, with 9 bases matching TRBD1. The CDR3 sequence is 15 residues long. V was clipped by 5 bases and J by 5 bases; unmatched bases: 7. CDR1 LNHDA and CDR2 SQIVND come from the germline V gene (reference sequence). The CDR3 DNA is TGTGCCAGTAGTGTAGCCGGGACAGGGCAAAACATTCAGTACTTC. Amino acid sequence: CASSVAGTGQNIQYF.

This clonotype occurred many times. V usage is TRBV19 and J usage is TRBJ1-5; 8 bases are shared with TRBD1. V gave up 6 bases and J gave up 8 bases; unmatched junction bases: 12. This CDR3 is built from 15 residues. Germline V gene data show CDR1 as LNHDA and CDR2 as SQIVND (reference sequence). CDR3 nucleotide sequence: TGTGCCAGTAGCGACAGGGGTCTCCCAGGGGAGCCCCAGCATTTT. Translating gives CASSDRGLPGEPQHF.

This clonotype was seen only a few times. The chain recombines TRBV5-5 with TRBJ1-5, with a tentative D call TRBD1 (5 bases). The V end lost 4 bases, the J end lost 5 bases, and 10 bases lay between the germline ends. Per the germline V gene, CDR1 is SGHKS and CDR2 is YYEKEE (reference sequence). CDR3 length: 13 residues. The CDR3 DNA sequence: TGTGCCAGCAGCCCGACAGTCTATCAGCCCCAGCATTTT. It encodes CASSPTVYQPQHF.

This clonotype has ten or more counts. The chain employs TRBV11-2 and TRBJ2-7; a weak D match, TRBD1 (6 bases). V lost 5 bases to trimming and J lost 7 bases, with 21 bases between them. The CDR3 totals 15 residues. CDR1 is SGHAT and CDR2 is FQNNGV in the germline V gene. The CDR3 here is CASSAFRGLLQEQYF. The CDR3 nucleotides read TGTGCCAGCAGCGCGTTCAGGGGCCTCCTCCAGGAGCAGTACTTC.

Of note for this clonotype: One end of the junction does not line up with germline, which may come from a read error. Here the CDR3 DNA reads TGTGCCAGCAGCCCGGTCAGGCTCTATGGTTACACCTTC. It translates to CASSPVRLYGYTF. The genes are TRBV6-1 and TRBJ1-2, with no clear D. Per the germline V gene, CDR1 is MNHNS and CDR2 is SASEGT. CDR3 length: 13 amino acids.

This clonotype was counted between two and nine times. Being one base from a much bigger clone, this may be a read error. Without the conserved terminal phenylalanine or tryptophan, this CDR3 likely stems from a read error. V and J are TRBV12-3 or TRBV12-4 and TRBJ1-2, with 7 positions matching TRBD1. CDR3 length: 13 residues. V lost 5 bases, J lost 7 bases, and 7 bases stayed unmatched. DNA for the CDR3: TGTGCCAGCAGTCCAGACAGGGTTGGTGGCTACACCTTA. Its translation is CASSPDRVGGYTL.

This clonotype showed up many times. The rearrangement joins TRBV12-3 or TRBV12-4 to TRBJ1-1; possible D gene TRBD1, 6 bases. Trimming shortened V by 5 bases and J by 1 base, and 11 bases separated the two germline ends. This CDR3 spans 14 amino acids. CDR3: CASSGGQSNTEAFF. The CDR3 region has the DNA TGTGCCAGCAGTGGGGGACAATCGAACACTGAAGCTTTCTTT.

This chain joins TRBV6-5 and TRBJ1-2; 8 nucleotides align to TRBD1. V dropped 7 bases and J dropped 4; count of bases not matched to a gene: 17. The CDR3 is 17 amino acids. Germline V gene sequence: CDR1 MNHEY, CDR2 SVGAGI. This CDR3 is CASILGSGGGTVYGYTF. CDR3 coding DNA: TGTGCCAGCATTCTCGGGTCAGGGGGCGGGACGGTCTATGGCTACACCTTC.

This clonotype was detected many times. The chain has TRBV3-1 and TRBJ1-2; D remains ambiguous. Germline CDR1 LGHDT, CDR2 YNNKEL (reference sequence). V lost 1 base and J lost 4, with 10 bases in between. The length of the CDR3 is 14 residues. The CDR3 region is CASSQVIGTYGYTF. The DNA of the CDR3 is TGTGCCAGCAGCCAAGTAATAGGTACCTATGGCTACACCTTC.

This clonotype was seen a few times. This chain's CDR3 is CASTLGGTEPYEQYF. The CDR3 bases are TGTGCCAGCACCTTAGGAGGGACAGAGCCCTACGAGCAGTACTTC. This chain uses TRBV14 with TRBJ2-7, with a weak D call TRBD1 (7 bases). The CDR3 loop spans 15 amino acids. CDR1 and CDR2 from the germline V gene are SGHDN and FVKESK. V was pared by 7 bases and J by 2 bases, with 18 bases between. The complete variable domain, with remaining parts taken from reference TRBV14 and TRBJ2-7, reads EAGVTQFPSHSVIEKGQTVTLRCDPISGHDNLYWYRRVMGKEIKFLLHFVKESKQDESGMPNNRFLAERTGGTYSTLKVQPAELEDSGVYFCASTLGGTEPYEQYFGPGTRLTVT.

This clonotype has a count of ten or more. V gene TRBV24-1 combines with J gene TRBJ1-2; TRBD1 aligns across 7 bases. The trim removed 9 bases at V and 6 bases at J, leaving 3 bases unmatched. The germline V gene has CDR1 KGHDR and CDR2 SFDVKD. This CDR3 has 11 residues. CDR3 region: CATEDRDGYTF. CDR3 bases: TGTGCCACCGAAGACAGGGATGGCTACACCTTC.

This clonotype came up many times. The chain carries TRBV6-2 or TRBV6-3 and TRBJ1-1; D is uncertain. The germline CDR1 and CDR2 sequences are MNHEY and SVGEGT. This CDR3 region has 11 residues. The V end lost 1 base, the J end lost 13 bases, and 10 bases lay between the germline ends. The CDR3 DNA reads as TGTGCCAGCAGTTACTATAAGGCGGTTTTCTTT. Amino acid sequence: CASSYYKAVFF.